What follows are 19 T cell receptor beta chains derived from one specimen sequenced in a study of cytomegalovirus exposure and HLA in healthy donors. Libraries were prepared by immunoSEQ multiplex PCR; TCRdb keeps only in-frame clonotypes and omits some of them. Of fewer than 250,000 clones listed, around four fifths are singletons. The sample consisted of PBMCs. The receptors were sampled from a woman in her 30s in good health and CMV-seropositive.

V gene TRBV9 combines with J gene TRBJ2-2; 9 bases agree with TRBD1. The V gene's germline CDR1 is SGDLS and CDR2 YYNGEE. This CDR3 region has 16 residues. V was clipped by 3 bases and J by 7 bases; unmatched bases: 10. CDR3 in DNA: TGTGCCAGCAGCGCCCGGACAGGGGATTCCGACGGGGAGCTGTTTTTT. It yields the protein CASSARTGDSDGELFF.

This chain connects TRBV29-1 to TRBJ1-4; D might be TRBD1 (6 bases). With 6 bases removed from V and 6 bases from J, the gap between germline ends came to 11 bases. The CDR3 is 12 residues long. Germline V gene sequence: CDR1 SQVTM, CDR2 ANQGSEA. The CDR3 spells CSVETGDEKLFF. CDR3 nucleotides: TGCAGCGTGGAGACAGGAGATGAAAAACTGTTTTTT.

The chain links TRBV5-1 to TRBJ2-1; the match to TRBD1 covers 7 bases. The CDR3 extends over 14 amino acids. Germline assignment: CDR1 SGHRS and CDR2 YFSETQ. Unmatched junction bases numbered 2, after V lost 4 bases and J lost 1 base. CDR3 amino acids: CASSRQGSYNEQFF. CDR3 coding DNA: TGCGCCAGCAGCCGACAGGGATCCTACAATGAGCAGTTCTTC.

This chain links TRBV28 with TRBJ1-1, with D tentatively TRBD1 (5 bases). This CDR3 contains 16 residues. Germline loops: CDR1 MDHEN, CDR2 SYDVKM. Trimming took off 3 bases at V and 4 bases at J, with 18 bases between the two ends. CDR3 residues: CASSFVTLGGSTEAFF. In nucleotides, the CDR3 is TGTGCCAGCAGTTTTGTCACCTTGGGGGGGAGCACTGAAGCTTTCTTT.

This clone has a handful of counts. The rearrangement uses TRBV5-6 and TRBJ2-5; D is uncertain. The V gene lost 6 bases and the J gene lost 2 bases, with 11 bases spanning the gap. This CDR3 has 13 amino acids. Per germline, CDR1 SGHDT and CDR2 YYEEEE. CDR3 nucleotides: TGTGCCAGCAAACCTGTCCAGCAAGAGACCCAGTACTTC. Translation: CASKPVQQETQYF. The whole variable domain, filled in from reference TRBV5-6 and TRBJ2-5, reads DAGVTQSPTHLIKTRGQQVTLRCSPKSGHDTVSWYQQALGQGPQFIFQYYEEEERQRGNFPDRFSGHQFPNYSSELNVNALLLGDSALYLCASKPVQQETQYFGPGTRLLVL.

The chain uses TRBV30 and TRBJ2-3; D not resolved. The CDR3 runs 11 residues. V was pared by 3 bases and J by 4 bases, with 5 bases between. Germline V gives CDR1 GTSNPN, CDR2 SVGIG (reference sequence). CDR3 DNA sequence: TGTGCCTGGAGAGAGGCAGATACGCAGTATTTT. Encoded protein: CAWREADTQYF. Drawing the rest from reference TRBV30 and TRBJ2-3, the complete variable domain is SQTIHQWPATLVQPVGSPLSLECTVEGTSNPNLYWYRQAAGRGLQLLFYSVGIGQISSEVPQNLSASRPQDRQFILSSKKLLLSDSGFYLCAWREADTQYFGPGTRLTVL.

The sample holds one count of this clone. The gene calls are TRBV5-6 and TRBJ2-5, with D tentatively TRBD1 (6 bases). Germline CDR1 and CDR2: SGHDT and YYEEEE. The CDR3 has 14 amino acids. The V end lost 0 bases, the J end lost 5 bases, and 11 bases lay between the germline ends. The CDR3 here is CASSLGIGGETQYF. The CDR3 nucleotides are TGTGCCAGCAGCTTGGGAATAGGGGGTGAGACCCAGTACTTC.

This clone was seen only a few times. The chain uses TRBV28 and TRBJ2-7; no definite D call. Germline CDR1 is MDHEN and CDR2 is SYDVKM. Trimming pared 6 bases from V and 2 bases from J, leaving 5 bases between. The CDR3 runs to 11 residues. The CDR3, as DNA: TGTGCCAGCAGCGATGCCTACGAGCAGTACTTC. Amino acids: CASSDAYEQYF.

The chain recombines TRBV7-2 with TRBJ1-3; weak D call: TRBD1 (6 bases). Germline V gene sequence: CDR1 SGHTA, CDR2 FQGNSA. Trimming left V 5 bases short and J 0 bases short, with 11 bases between. The CDR3 has 15 amino acids. In nucleotides, the CDR3 is TGTGCCAGCAGCCTAACGGGGGCCTCTGGAAACACCATATATTTT. It specifies CASSLTGASGNTIYF.

This rearrangement joins TRBV27 to TRBJ2-2; 8 bases are a match to TRBD1. There are 14 residues in the CDR3. V lost 5 bases and J lost 6; bases outside the gene matches: 5. Germline V gives CDR1 MNHEY, CDR2 SMNVEV (reference sequence). The CDR3 here is CASSTDRGPGELFF. The CDR3 DNA sequence: TGTGCCAGCAGTACAGACAGGGGACCCGGGGAGCTGTTTTTT.

This clone appeared a single time. The rearrangement joins TRBV27 to TRBJ2-7; 8 bases align to TRBD2. The CDR3 runs 15 residues. Germline CDR1 is MNHEY and CDR2 is SMNVEV (reference sequence). V dropped 3 bases and J dropped 3; count of bases not matched to a gene: 7. CDR3 loop: CASSLGASGYYEQYF. In DNA, the CDR3 is TGTGCCAGCAGTTTGGGGGCTAGCGGGTACTACGAGCAGTACTTC.

The V gene is TRBV29-1, the J gene TRBJ2-7; D gene uncertain. This CDR3 is built from 14 residues. Deletions cut 3 bases from V and 0 bases from J, with 12 bases between. Per the germline V gene, CDR1 is SQVTM and CDR2 is ANQGSEA. For the CDR3, the DNA is TGCAGCGTTGAGGAGCGCGGTATCTCCTACGAGCAGTACTTC. Translating it yields CSVEERGISYEQYF.

The CDR3 coding sequence is TGTGCCAGCAGCGCCGACTTGGGACAGTCCTACGAGCAGTACTTC. As protein: CASSADLGQSYEQYF. The chain has TRBV9 and TRBJ2-7; 7 bases agree with TRBD1. The V gene end was trimmed by 3 bases and the J gene end by 1 base; junction bases not matched to a gene: 7. There are 15 residues in the CDR3. From germline, CDR1 is SGDLS and CDR2 YYNGEE.

The V call is TRBV29-1, the J call TRBJ2-1; 16 nucleotides match TRBD2. Germline values: CDR1 SQVTM, CDR2 ANQGSEA. CDR3 length: 17 residues. Trimming took 7 bases from V and 6 from J; bases not matched to a gene: 12. The CDR3 here is CSGKGLAGGPWPNEQFF. As DNA, the CDR3 is TGCAGCGGGAAGGGACTAGCGGGAGGGCCGTGGCCCAATGAGCAGTTCTTC.

This chain links TRBV28 with TRBJ1-5; D is ambiguous. There are 15 residues in the CDR3. Germline V gene data show CDR1 as MDHEN and CDR2 as SYDVKM. Deletions cut 6 bases from V and 2 bases from J, with 14 bases between. The DNA of the CDR3 is TGTGCCAGCAGCCCTGGGGATTTGGGCAATCAGCCCCAGCATTTT. It translates to CASSPGDLGNQPQHF.

This sequence joins TRBV9 and TRBJ1-1, with D tentatively TRBD1 (6 bases). Germline V gene sequence: CDR1 SGDLS, CDR2 YYNGEE. V was trimmed by 0 bases and J by 11 bases, leaving 14 bases between them. The CDR3 is made up of 13 amino acids. CDR3 region: CASSVGGGAVAFF. For the CDR3, the DNA is TGTGCCAGCAGCGTAGGTGGGGGGGCAGTTGCTTTCTTT.

The J gene is TRBJ2-1, the V gene TRBV15; the D is unclear. Between the trimmed V and J ends, which lost 6 bases and 7 bases, there was a span of 10 bases. The CDR3 has 12 residues. Germline CDR1 reads LNHNV; CDR2 reads YYDKDF (reference sequence). CDR3 coding DNA: TGTGCCACCAGTCCAGGTACGAATGAGCAGTTCTTC. Translating it yields CATSPGTNEQFF.

The V and J genes are TRBV7-9 and TRBJ2-7, with 7 bases identical to TRBD1. With V trimmed by 2 bases and J by 4 bases, 8 bases remained unmatched. The CDR3 extends over 15 amino acids. Germline V lookup: CDR1 SEHNR, CDR2 FQNEAQ (reference sequence). The CDR3 is CASSLLAGGIYEQYF. The CDR3 DNA sequence: TGTGCCAGCAGCTTATTGGCAGGGGGTATTTACGAGCAGTACTTC.

The V gene is TRBV7-8, the J gene TRBJ1-5; 7 bases line up with TRBD1. V dropped 2 bases and J dropped 5; count of bases not matched to a gene: 0. CDR3 size: 13 residues. Germline V gives CDR1 SGHVS, CDR2 FQNEAQ. CDR3 sequence (DNA): TGTGCCAGCAGCTTACAGGGGGATCAGCCCCAGCATTTT. Its protein product is CASSLQGDQPQHF. Using reference TRBV7-8 and TRBJ1-5 for the parts outside the CDR3, the full variable domain is GAGVSQSPRYKVAKRGQDVALRCDPISGHVSLFWYQQALGQGPEFLTYFQNEAQLDKSGLPSDRFFAERPEGSVSTLKIQRTQQEDSAVYLCASSLQGDQPQHFGDGTRLSIL.